What follows are 27 T cell receptor beta chains derived from one specimen sequenced in a study of cytomegalovirus exposure and HLA in healthy donors. PCR amplification relied on 60 Vbeta primers (plus 13 Jbeta primers). This table comes from immunoSEQ multiplex PCR, and its TCRdb copy is limited to in-frame clones, with some not included. In the table there are 60,000 to 75,000 clones, 74% of which are singletons. Sample: PBMCs. These receptors were collected from a woman aged 55-75 years in good health and CMV-seropositive.

The V call is TRBV5-1, the J call TRBJ2-1; TRBD2 agrees at 9 bases. The germline gives CDR1 SGHRS, CDR2 YFSETQ. The CDR3 is 15 amino acids. Losses at the gene ends were 5 bases for V and 0 bases for J; bases not matched to a gene: 3. The CDR3 sequence: CASSLAGPSYNEQFF. Written as DNA, the CDR3 is TGCGCCAGCAGTCTAGCGGGGCCCTCCTACAATGAGCAGTTCTTC.

V gene TRBV30 combines with J gene TRBJ2-1; 12 positions match TRBD2. The CDR3 is 13 amino acids. The ends lost 8 bases at V and 10 bases at J; junction bases unmatched: 9. Germline loops: CDR1 GTSNPN, CDR2 SVGIG (reference sequence). The CDR3 here is CAGETSGSKEQFF. The CDR3 region has the DNA TGTGCCGGAGAGACTAGCGGGAGTAAGGAGCAGTTCTTC.

The chain joins TRBV11-2 to TRBJ2-7; 10 bases agree with TRBD1. CDR1 is SGHAT, CDR2 FQNNGV, per germline. This CDR3 contains 15 residues. The V segment lost 0 bases and the J segment 7 bases; nucleotides outside the gene matches: 6. The CDR3 nucleotides read TGTGCCAGCAGCTTAGAGGGACAGGGGCGTAGAGAGCAGTACTTC. It translates to CASSLEGQGRREQYF.

The J gene is TRBJ1-4, the V gene TRBV6-5; unclear D gene. There are 12 residues in the CDR3. With 8 bases removed from V and 4 bases from J, the gap between germline ends came to 8 bases. The germline V gene encodes CDR1 MNHEY and CDR2 SVGAGI. CDR3 in amino acids: CASRTVNEKLFF. The CDR3 DNA reads as TGTGCCAGCCGAACAGTTAATGAAAAACTGTTTTTT.

In this sample, this clone turned up a few times. V usage is TRBV5-8 and J usage is TRBJ1-4; 9 nucleotides agree with TRBD1. V dropped 4 bases and J dropped 9; count of bases not matched to a gene: 10. The CDR3 spans 15 residues. Germline values: CDR1 SGHTS, CDR2 YDEGEE. Written as DNA, the CDR3 is TGTGCCAGCAGCCCAAACCCGGGACAGGGTAAAAAACTGTTTTTT. Translating gives CASSPNPGQGKKLFF.

This clone was detected once. One end of the junction is discordant with germline, which a read error may explain. The chain employs TRBV7-7 and TRBJ2-2; tentative D call: TRBD2 (6 bases). CDR3 length: 15 residues. Germline V lookup: CDR1 SSHAT, CDR2 FNYEAQ (reference sequence). CDR3 amino acids: CASSPGLSNTGELFF. DNA for the CDR3: TGTGCTAGCAGCCCGGGACTCTCGAACACCGGGGAGCTGTTTTTT.

Only one count was recorded for this clone. The chain employs TRBV5-4 and TRBJ2-1; D uncertain. V was pared by 3 bases and J by 1 base, with 14 bases between. The CDR3 consists of 16 residues. Germline assignment: CDR1 SGHNT and CDR2 YYREEE (reference sequence). CDR3 coding DNA: TGTGCCAGCAGCTGGGCGTCGTCTCGATCCTACAATGAGCAGTTCTTC. Amino acids: CASSWASSRSYNEQFF.

V usage is TRBV4-1 and J usage is TRBJ1-6, with 8 bases lining up with TRBD1. After removal of 4 bases from V and 8 bases from J, the junction contained 1 base not matched to a gene. The V gene's germline CDR1 is MGHRA and CDR2 YSYEKL. This CDR3 comprises 13 residues. CDR3 sequence (DNA): TGCGCCAGCAGCCCGGACAGGGATTCACCCCTCCACTTT. This translates into CASSPDRDSPLHF.

The chain links TRBV14 to TRBJ2-5; 8 bases are a match to TRBD2. Per germline, CDR1 SGHDN and CDR2 FVKESK. This CDR3 spans 11 amino acids. Unmatched junction bases numbered 3, after V lost 8 bases and J lost 7 bases. The CDR3 loop reads CASGLAGTQYF. The CDR3 DNA reads TGTGCCAGCGGACTAGCCGGGACCCAGTACTTC.

Concerning this clone: The sample holds other DNA sequences that translate to the same CDR3. The chain has TRBV21-1 and TRBJ1-2; TRBD1, the table's D call, lacks a check against the DNA. TRBV21-1 is a pseudogene segment. This CDR3 region has 13 residues. CDR3 in DNA: TGTGCCAGCAGCAGATCAGGGTGGTCTGGCTATACCTTC. This encodes CASSRSGWSGYTF.

This clone turned up a few times. This chain connects TRBV11-2 to TRBJ2-4, with D uncertain. The CDR3 runs 14 residues. The germline gives CDR1 SGHAT, CDR2 FQNNGV. Trimming took 5 bases from V and 4 from J, leaving 12 bases between them. The CDR3 here is CASSPSGQKNIQYF. CDR3 sequence (DNA): TGTGCCAGCAGCCCCTCTGGCCAGAAAAACATTCAGTACTTC.

This clone occurred once. V is TRBV29-1 and J is TRBJ1-2; maybe TRBD1 (6 bases). Germline V CDR1 and CDR2: SQVTM, ANQGSEA. V lost 6 bases to trimming and J lost 8 bases, with 19 bases between them. The CDR3 totals 13 residues. The CDR3 protein is CSVPQGWGTGYTF. The CDR3 coding sequence is TGCAGCGTCCCTCAGGGGTGGGGTACGGGCTACACCTTC. Filled out from reference TRBV29-1 and TRBJ1-2, the complete variable domain reads SAVISQKPSRDICQRGTSLTIQCQVDSQVTMMFWYRQQPGQSLTLIATANQGSEATYESGFVIDKFPISRPNLTFSTLTVSNMSPEDSSIYLCSVPQGWGTGYTFGSGTRLTVV.

The chain uses TRBV19 and TRBJ1-3, with no clear D. The CDR3 spans 14 residues. CDR1 and CDR2 (germline): LNHDA, SQIVND (reference sequence). The V and J ends lost 5 bases and 1 base respectively, with 9 bases between them. The CDR3 sequence is CASSGGLSGNTIYF. For the CDR3, the DNA is TGTGCCAGTAGTGGAGGGCTTTCTGGAAACACCATATATTTT. The whole variable domain, remainder taken from reference TRBV19 and TRBJ1-3, is DGGITQSPKYLFRKEGQNVTLSCEQNLNHDAMYWYRQDPGQGLRLIYYSQIVNDFQKGDIAEGYSVSREKKESFPLTVTSAQKNPTAFYLCASSGGLSGNTIYFGEGSWLTVV.

The J gene is TRBJ2-3, the V gene TRBV11-2; 12 nucleotides match TRBD2. The germline CDR1 and CDR2 sequences are SGHAT and FQNNGV. The CDR3 runs 17 residues. V was pared by 1 base and J by 6 bases, with 8 bases of the junction left unmatched. The CDR3 DNA reads TGTGCCAGCAGCTTAGTAGGACTAGCGGGGCTTAAGGATACGCAGTATTTT. Amino acids: CASSLVGLAGLKDTQYF.

V gene TRBV27 combines with J gene TRBJ2-2; D perhaps matches TRBD2 (7 bases). Trimming removed 7 bases from V and 5 bases from J, with 14 bases in between. From germline, CDR1 is MNHEY and CDR2 SMNVEV (reference sequence). The CDR3 is made up of 14 amino acids. The CDR3 loop is CASNLGGGTGELFF. The CDR3 region has the DNA TGTGCCAGCAATCTGGGAGGGGGGACCGGGGAGCTGTTTTTT.

Remarks on this clone: A far larger clone is off by one base, so a read error is likely. The CDR3 does not end in the conserved phenylalanine or tryptophan, so this is likely a read error. The rearrangement links TRBV13 to TRBJ1-1, with unresolved D. The CDR3 loop spans 15 amino acids. CDR1 PRHDT and CDR2 FYEKMQ come from the germline V gene (reference sequence). V was cut by 5 bases and J by 7 bases, with 20 bases left in between. This CDR3 reads CASSRNRAGGSEAFV. The CDR3 DNA follows: TGTGCCAGCAGCCGAAATCGAGCCGGAGGCAGTGAAGCTTTCGTT.

The chain is built from TRBV7-2 and TRBJ1-1; D is perhaps TRBD1 (6 bases). The length of the CDR3 is 14 residues. Trimming took off 5 bases at V and 11 bases at J, with 21 bases between the two ends. Germline V gene sequence: CDR1 SGHTA, CDR2 FQGNSA. The CDR3 is CASSKESGALRAFF. The CDR3, as DNA: TGTGCCAGCAGCAAGGAGTCAGGGGCCCTTAGGGCTTTCTTT.

This clone was recorded only once. This chain connects TRBV4-1 to TRBJ2-1; 8 nucleotides align to TRBD1. CDR3 length equals 16 residues. The junction had 10 bases not matched to a gene; V was cut back by 1 base and J by 8 bases. Germline V lookup: CDR1 MGHRA, CDR2 YSYEKL. CDR3 protein: CASSQVQGDRHDEQFF. The CDR3 DNA reads TGCGCCAGCAGCCAAGTACAGGGGGACCGGCACGATGAGCAGTTCTTC.

This clone was found once. The genes are TRBV7-2 and TRBJ2-3, with 7 bases aligning to TRBD2. The CDR3 is 13 residues long. Looked up from germline, CDR1 is SGHTA and CDR2 is FQGNSA. The V gene end was trimmed by 1 base and the J gene end by 9 bases; junction bases not matched to a gene: 4. Here the CDR3 DNA reads TGTGCCAGCAGCTTAGGACTAGCCGAGACGCAGTATTTT. Residues: CASSLGLAETQYF.

V usage is TRBV7-2 and J usage is TRBJ2-1; TRBD2 is a possible D gene (6 bases). V dropped 2 bases and J dropped 0 bases, with 11 bases sitting between them. There are 16 residues in the CDR3. The germline CDR1 and CDR2 sequences are SGHTA and FQGNSA. CDR3 coding DNA: TGTGCCAGCAGCTTATTTCTCGGGAGCTCCTACAATGAGCAGTTCTTC. The encoded protein is CASSLFLGSSYNEQFF.

The chain joins TRBV7-6 to TRBJ1-6; D gene ambiguous. CDR3 length: 13 residues. Trimming left V 5 bases short and J 9 bases short, with 11 bases between. From germline, CDR1 is SGHVS and CDR2 FNYEAQ. The CDR3 spells CASSVKEGSPLHF. In DNA form, the CDR3 reads TGTGCCAGCAGCGTCAAGGAGGGTTCACCCCTCCACTTT.

The V call is TRBV29-1, the J call TRBJ2-5; D may be TRBD1 (6 bases). V was trimmed by 5 bases and J by 4 bases, leaving 17 bases between them. This CDR3 spans 14 amino acids. Per the germline V gene, CDR1 is SQVTM and CDR2 is ANQGSEA. The CDR3 reads CSVNHAGTLETQYF. In DNA, the CDR3 is TGCAGCGTTAACCATGCAGGGACATTAGAGACCCAGTACTTC. The complete variable domain, with remaining parts taken from reference TRBV29-1 and TRBJ2-5, reads SAVISQKPSRDICQRGTSLTIQCQVDSQVTMMFWYRQQPGQSLTLIATANQGSEATYESGFVIDKFPISRPNLTFSTLTVSNMSPEDSSIYLCSVNHAGTLETQYFGPGTRLLVL.

This sequence joins TRBV7-9 and TRBJ1-1; D is unclear. V was pared by 5 bases and J by 1 base, with 14 bases between. Germline assignment: CDR1 SEHNR and CDR2 FQNEAQ (reference sequence). The CDR3 contains 15 residues. CDR3 protein: CASSPISVSNTEAFF. Here the CDR3 DNA reads TGTGCCAGCAGCCCGATCAGTGTTTCGAACACTGAAGCTTTCTTT.

The rearrangement links TRBV4-1 to TRBJ2-2, with D tentatively TRBD1 (5 bases). CDR1 MGHRA and CDR2 YSYEKL come from the germline V gene. Trimming pared 0 bases from V and 1 base from J, leaving 9 bases between. This CDR3 contains 16 residues. The CDR3 nucleotides are TGCGCCAGCAGCCAAGAGCCAGGACAGAACACCGGGGAGCTGTTTTTT. It yields the protein CASSQEPGQNTGELFF.

The rearrangement joins TRBV2 to TRBJ2-3; 7 nucleotides match TRBD2. The germline gives CDR1 SNHLY, CDR2 FYNNEI. CDR3 size: 14 residues. V trimming: 7 bases; J trimming: 6 bases; junction bases outside the gene matches: 10. CDR3 DNA sequence: TGTGCCAGCAAATCGGGGGGTAGCGCGGATACGCAGTATTTT. Encoded protein: CASKSGGSADTQYF.

This clone showed up just a few times. V and J are TRBV13 and TRBJ2-1; 10 bases map to TRBD2. CDR1 PRHDT and CDR2 FYEKMQ come from the germline V gene (reference sequence). Trimming took 4 bases from V and 7 from J; bases not matched to a gene: 7. The CDR3 contains 15 residues. CDR3 region: CASSSSAGGGNEQFF. CDR3 coding DNA: TGTGCCAGCAGCTCCTCAGCGGGAGGGGGAAATGAGCAGTTCTTC. The whole variable domain, filled in from reference TRBV13 and TRBJ2-1, reads AAGVIQSPRHLIKEKRETATLKCYPIPRHDTVYWYQQGPGQDPQFLISFYEKMQSDKGSIPDRFSAQQFSDYHSELNMSSLELGDSALYFCASSSSAGGGNEQFFGPGTRLTVL.

This clone turned up a few times. The V and J genes are TRBV5-4 and TRBJ2-6, with a weak D call TRBD1 (5 bases). This CDR3 region has 17 residues. CDR1 and CDR2 from the germline V gene are SGHNT and YYREEE (reference sequence). V dropped 6 bases and J dropped 4 bases, with 20 bases sitting between them. The CDR3 sequence is CASNSRGSRLGANVLTF. The DNA of the CDR3 is TGTGCCAGCAACTCAAGGGGTTCCCGTCTAGGGGCCAACGTCCTGACTTTC.